These 14 T cell receptor beta chains were all obtained from the same sample, sequenced in a study of blood T cell repertoires in COVID-19. Sequencing used immunoSEQ multiplex PCR; TCRdb keeps in-frame clones, though not all of them. The sample lists some 150,000 clones, about 90% occurring once. The sample comprised peripheral blood. The receptors stem from a man over 45 who had recovered from COVID-19.

J is TRBJ2-3 and V is TRBV6-2 or TRBV6-3; TRBD2 might be the D (6 bases). Germline V lookup: CDR1 MNHEY, CDR2 SVGEGT. V lost 7 bases to trimming and J lost 4 bases, with 15 bases between them. The CDR3 totals 14 residues. The CDR3 sequence is CASNPFGGPDTQYF. The DNA of the CDR3 is TGTGCCAGCAACCCCTTCGGGGGACCAGATACGCAGTATTTT.

The V and J genes are TRBV18 and TRBJ2-7, with TRBD1 as a possible D gene (6 bases). Germline loops: CDR1 KGHSH, CDR2 LQKENI. The CDR3 length is 12 residues. Trimming removed 3 bases at V and 6 bases at J, with 9 bases between. CDR3 in amino acids: CASSPAGAEQYF. CDR3 coding DNA: TGTGCCAGCTCACCGGCAGGGGCCGAGCAGTACTTC.

The genes are TRBV20-1 and TRBJ2-3, with TRBD2 identical over 10 bases. With 3 bases clipped from V and 1 base from J, the junction kept 4 bases outside the gene matches. CDR1 DFQATT and CDR2 SNEGSKA come from the germline V gene (reference sequence). CDR3 length: 15 residues. The CDR3 here is CSASPGTSGTDTQYF. CDR3 in DNA: TGCAGTGCTAGTCCCGGGACTAGCGGCACAGATACGCAGTATTTT.

V is TRBV5-1 and J is TRBJ2-1; 14 bases map to TRBD2. This CDR3 has 16 amino acids. V lost 4 bases and J lost 7; bases outside the gene matches: 7. Germline CDR1 is SGHRS and CDR2 is YFSETQ. The CDR3 spells CASSNGLAGGVNEQFF. The CDR3 DNA sequence: TGCGCCAGCAGCAACGGACTAGCGGGGGGTGTGAATGAGCAGTTCTTC.

The gene calls are TRBV4-1 and TRBJ1-6; D may be TRBD1 (5 bases). Trimming removed 2 bases at V and 8 bases at J, with 13 bases between. The length of the CDR3 is 15 residues. From germline, CDR1 is MGHRA and CDR2 YSYEKL. In nucleotides, the CDR3 is TGCGCCAGCAGCCAAACACAGGTTTCGGATTCACCCCTCCACTTT. It codes for CASSQTQVSDSPLHF.

The V and J genes are TRBV6-5 and TRBJ2-7; 7 bases fit TRBD1. The CDR3 runs 15 residues. Trimming removed 4 bases from V and 2 bases from J; junction bases left unmatched: 8. CDR1 and CDR2 (germline): MNHEY, SVGAGI. CDR3 nucleotides: TGTGCCAGCAGTTCCCAGGGGGAAAGGGCCTACGAGCAGTACTTC. Translation: CASSSQGERAYEQYF.

The sample holds a few counts of this clone. As DNA, the CDR3 is TGTGCCAGCAGGCGGCAACAGGGCCGAAGGGTTGAAAAACTGTTTTTT. This sequence encodes CASRRQQGRRVEKLFF. This rearrangement joins TRBV3-1 (or the pseudogene TRBV3-2) to TRBJ1-4, with D possibly TRBD1 on 6 matching bases. Germline values: CDR1 LGHDT, CDR2 YNNKEL (reference sequence). The ends were cut back, 6 bases at V and 7 bases at J, with 21 bases in the middle. The CDR3 consists of 16 residues.

The V and J genes are TRBV3-1 (or the pseudogene TRBV3-2) and TRBJ1-6; TRBD1 aligns across 8 bases. This CDR3 region has 14 residues. Germline V gives CDR1 LGHDT, CDR2 YNNKEL (reference sequence). Unmatched junction bases numbered 5, after V lost 6 bases and J lost 7 bases. The CDR3 bases are TGTGCCAGCAGTCCGGGACAGGTGAATTCACCCCTCCACTTT. The encoded protein is CASSPGQVNSPLHF.

The chain links TRBV4-3 to TRBJ2-1, with TRBD2 matching 10 bases. J gave up 8 bases and V 0 bases, and 1 base lay outside the gene matches. Per the germline V gene, CDR1 is LGHNA and CDR2 is YSLEER. This CDR3 is built from 14 residues. The CDR3 reads CASSQELAGHEQFF. CDR3 DNA: TGCGCCAGCAGCCAAGAACTAGCGGGGCATGAGCAGTTCTTC.

The sample holds one count of this clone. CDR3 protein: CASSARLAGGTYNEQFF. The CDR3 DNA follows: TGTGCCAGCAGCGCCAGACTAGCGGGGGGTACCTACAATGAGCAGTTCTTC. The gene calls are TRBV25-1 and TRBJ2-1, with 13 bases matching TRBD2. The CDR3 spans 17 residues. CDR1 is MGHDK and CDR2 is SYGVNS in the germline V gene. Trimming took 6 bases from V and 2 from J; bases not matched to a gene: 7.

V is TRBV4-1 and J is TRBJ2-5; 11 bases are a match to TRBD1. The CDR3 sequence is 16 residues long. Germline V lookup: CDR1 MGHRA, CDR2 YSYEKL. V lost 4 bases to trimming and J lost 4 bases; unmatched junction nucleotides: 8. The CDR3 spells CASSRSGTGGRETQYF. CDR3 DNA: TGCGCCAGCAGCCGGTCCGGGACAGGGGGGCGAGAGACCCAGTACTTC.

This chain uses TRBV5-4 with TRBJ1-3; 7 positions match TRBD1. The trim removed 4 bases at V and 0 bases at J, leaving 7 bases unmatched. The CDR3 is 16 amino acids. The germline V gene encodes CDR1 SGHNT and CDR2 YYREEE (reference sequence). The CDR3 DNA reads TGTGCCAGCAGCCCCGGACAGGCGAGCTCTGGAAACACCATATATTTT. Translating it yields CASSPGQASSGNTIYF.

The J gene is TRBJ1-1, the V gene TRBV4-2; TRBD1 is a possible D gene (5 bases). Trimming shortened V by 6 bases and J by 5 bases, and 13 bases separated the two germline ends. CDR3 length: 13 residues. The V gene's germline CDR1 is LGHNA and CDR2 YNFKEQ. The CDR3 reads CASSRTGSTEAFF. The CDR3 DNA is TGTGCCAGCAGTCGAACAGGAAGTACTGAAGCTTTCTTT.

The chain links TRBV19 to TRBJ1-5; tentatively, D is TRBD1 (6 bases). CDR3 size: 15 residues. Trimming took 6 bases from V and 0 from J, leaving 12 bases between them. Germline values: CDR1 LNHDA, CDR2 SQIVND (reference sequence). CDR3 in amino acids: CASRTTGFSNQPQHF. The CDR3 DNA is TGTGCCAGTAGAACAACAGGGTTTAGCAATCAGCCCCAGCATTTT.